The 13 T cell receptor beta chains listed next were all sequenced from one sample in a study of blood T cell repertoires in COVID-19. TCRdb keeps only in-frame clones here, not all; method: immunoSEQ multiplex PCR. Of under 450,000 clones listed, 70% to 85% were seen once; the top ten hold about 1.2%. The specimen was peripheral blood. The receptors derive from a human donor with acute or convalescent COVID-19. The donor label of this sample is uncertain.

This clone was picked up a small number of times. This chain joins TRBV5-1 and TRBJ1-2; no firm D call. Germline loops: CDR1 SGHRS, CDR2 YFSETQ. The ends were cut back, 4 bases at V and 8 bases at J, with 18 bases in the middle. The CDR3 totals 14 residues. The CDR3 sequence: CASSPESGNRGYTF. DNA of the CDR3: TGCGCCAGCAGCCCTGAATCGGGTAACCGCGGCTACACCTTC. The whole variable domain, filled in from reference TRBV5-1 and TRBJ1-2, reads KAGVTQTPRYLIKTRGQQVTLSCSPISGHRSVSWYQQTPGQGLQFLFEYFSETQRNKGNFPGRFSGRQFSNSRSEMNVSTLELGDSALYLCASSPESGNRGYTFGSGTRLTVV.

This chain joins TRBV6-1 and TRBJ2-2; tentative D call: TRBD1 (6 bases). The V end was cut by 3 bases, the J end by 0 bases, with 11 bases between. Germline assignment: CDR1 MNHNS and CDR2 SASEGT. This CDR3 spans 16 amino acids. The CDR3 sequence: CASSEARTANTGELFF. In nucleotides, the CDR3 is TGTGCCAGCAGTGAGGCTAGGACAGCGAACACCGGGGAGCTGTTTTTT.

This clone occurred once. The rearrangement uses TRBV7-9 and TRBJ2-7; D may be TRBD2 (6 bases). V was shortened by 3 bases and J by 5 bases, with 11 bases between the two germline ends. In germline, CDR1 is SEHNR, CDR2 FQNEAQ (reference sequence). The CDR3 consists of 13 residues. This CDR3 reads CASSFREADEQYF. The CDR3 nucleotides are TGTGCCAGCAGCTTTAGGGAGGCCGACGAGCAGTACTTC.

The table lists this clone with a few counts. The rearrangement uses TRBV7-2 and TRBJ1-5, with 7 bases matching TRBD1. Germline V CDR1 and CDR2: SGHTA, FQGNSA. The CDR3 is 15 residues long. The J segment lost 6 bases and the V segment lost 7 bases, leaving 12 bases of the junction unmatched. CDR3 sequence reads: CASTESGGGSQPQHF. The CDR3 DNA reads TGTGCCAGCACGGAGAGCGGAGGGGGCAGTCAGCCCCAGCATTTT.

The gene calls are TRBV21-1 and TRBJ2-7; TRBD2 is the table's D call, not checked against the DNA. TRBV21-1 is a pseudogene segment. The CDR3 has 15 amino acids. CDR3 bases: TGTGCCAGCAGCAAAGAAATCCGGTCTCCCTACGAGCAGTACTTC. Encoded protein: CASSKEIRSPYEQYF.

CDR3 sequence (DNA): TGTGCCAGTAGTGGGGGACTCCAGGACTCTGAAGCTTTCTTT. Translating it yields CASSGGLQDSEAFF. The chain employs TRBV19 and TRBJ1-1, with D perhaps TRBD1 (5 bases). The germline gives CDR1 LNHDA, CDR2 SQIVND (reference sequence). The CDR3 consists of 14 residues. Trimming shortened V by 5 bases and J by 6 bases, and 16 bases separated the two germline ends.

The rearrangement links TRBV5-1 to TRBJ2-7; D gene ambiguous. V was trimmed by 0 bases and J by 1 base, leaving 11 bases between them. The CDR3 is 15 amino acids. The V gene's germline CDR1 is SGHRS and CDR2 YFSETQ. CDR3 bases: TGCGCCAGCAGCTTGGGTTTAGATGGTTCCTACGAGCAGTACTTC. Translating it yields CASSLGLDGSYEQYF.

The chain carries TRBV7-9 and TRBJ2-6, with D uncertain. The germline V and J ends were trimmed by 5 bases and 2 bases, with 16 bases remaining between them. The CDR3 loop spans 17 amino acids. Per germline, CDR1 SEHNR and CDR2 FQNEAQ (reference sequence). This CDR3 is CASSQPRRRAGANVLTF. The CDR3 bases are TGTGCCAGCAGCCAACCCCGGCGCCGGGCTGGGGCCAACGTCCTGACTTTC. The complete variable domain, with remaining parts taken from reference TRBV7-9 and TRBJ2-6, reads DTGVSQNPRHKITKRGQNVTFRCDPISEHNRLYWYRQTLGQGPEFLTYFQNEAQLEKSRLLSDRFSAERPKGSFSTLEIQRTEQGDSAMYLCASSQPRRRAGANVLTFGAGSRLTVL.

The chain has TRBV3-1 (or the pseudogene TRBV3-2) and TRBJ2-1; unclear D gene. Trimming took off 4 bases at V and 8 bases at J, with 15 bases between the two ends. The CDR3 has 14 amino acids. CDR1 LGHDT and CDR2 YNNKEL come from the germline V gene (reference sequence). CDR3 DNA: TGTGCCAGCAGCCGGAACAGTAACCCCCATGAGCAGTTCTTC. The encoded protein is CASSRNSNPHEQFF.

This clone was counted only a few times. The chain employs TRBV19 and TRBJ2-2, with 15 positions matching TRBD2. The CDR3 loop spans 16 amino acids. Germline CDR1 is LNHDA and CDR2 is SQIVND (reference sequence). The J segment lost 7 bases and the V segment lost 6 bases, leaving 6 bases of the junction unmatched. The CDR3 region has the DNA TGTGCCAGTAGGGGACTAGCGGGAGGATCTGGCGGGGAGCTGTTTTTT. Its protein is CASRGLAGGSGGELFF.

This chain links TRBV6-5 with TRBJ2-1; 9 bases agree with TRBD2. The V segment lost 2 bases and the J segment 8 bases; nucleotides outside the gene matches: 10. CDR3 size: 16 residues. Per the germline V gene, CDR1 is MNHEY and CDR2 is SVGAGI. The CDR3 DNA is TGTGCCAGCAGTTACCTTAGCGGGGGAACTCCCCATGAGCAGTTCTTC. It yields the protein CASSYLSGGTPHEQFF.

V is TRBV5-8 and J is TRBJ1-2, with D possibly matching TRBD1 (6 bases). Germline V lookup: CDR1 SGHTS, CDR2 YDEGEE. The V gene lost 3 bases and the J gene lost 5 bases, with 14 bases spanning the gap. CDR3 length: 14 amino acids. As DNA, the CDR3 is TGTGCCAGCAGCTCCGGGGGGCGACGGTATGGCTACACCTTC. Translation gives CASSSGGRRYGYTF.

The chain uses TRBV5-1 and TRBJ2-5; D possibly corresponds to TRBD2 (6 bases). This CDR3 spans 15 amino acids. The V gene's germline CDR1 is SGHRS and CDR2 YFSETQ. V lost 0 bases and J 5 bases, leaving 14 bases between the germline ends. In DNA form, the CDR3 reads TGCGCCAGCAGCTTGGGCGGGGTTAGCCCGGAGACCCAGTACTTC. Its translation: CASSLGGVSPETQYF.